This T cell receptor (beta chain) was documented in a study of spatial heterogeneity in lung cancer. Looking at the study overall: Each time, sequencing found more beta-chain sequences than alpha-chain sequences. Raw sequencing reads included, on average, more than eight appearances of each unique TCR and UMI combination. General study findings and limits: More often at tumor resection than at routine follow-up, ubiquitous expanded tumor TCRs were detected in the blood.

In TCRdb, the 5' RACE reads were re-called with MiXCR into one record per CDR3 protein. The sample records about 92,000 distinct CDR3 sequences, roughly 12% being singletons. The time point is: sample taken at primary tumor resection. Unsorted tumor, nontumor lung tissue or cryopreserved PBMC supplied the whole RNA. Donation came from 70 or so patients with untreated early-stage non-small cell lung cancer. This clonotype was observed a handful of times. No antigen is known for it. The CDR3 extends over 14 amino acids. The V gene lost 6 bases and the J gene lost 7 bases, with 16 bases spanning the gap. CDR1 is LNHDA, CDR2 SQIVND, per germline (reference sequence).

This TCR came from a male donor with early-stage non-small cell lung cancer. The chain recombines TRBV19 with TRBJ1-5, with no clear D. The specimen comprised PBMCs, sampled at surgery. The CDR3 protein is CASRSGAAGQPQHF. DNA for the CDR3: TGTGCCAGTAGGAGTGGCGCCGCTGGGCAGCCCCAGCATTTT.